The entry below describes one TCR beta chain. In the source study's methods: Amplification from reference gene primers served as the basis for estimated nucleated cell counts. Generated by immunoSEQ multiplex PCR, the TCRdb table keeps only in-frame clones and is missing some. V, J and clone size are taken as reported in that table, and D and trimming were inferred from the DNA itself. Among 200,000 to 300,000 clones listed, roughly 80% were seen once. The source of the sample is a study of blood T cell repertoires in COVID-19. Across the whole study: The study drew acute and convalescent COVID-19 samples from the United States, Italy and Spain.

Trimming cost V 1 base and J 8 bases, with 11 bases left between them. Germline lookup yields CDR1 LGHDT and CDR2 YNNKEL (reference sequence). The CDR3 is made up of 13 amino acids. Material for sequencing was peripheral blood. The TCR comes from a man in his 60s with acute or convalescent COVID-19. The chain links TRBV3-1 (or the pseudogene TRBV3-2) to TRBJ1-2, with a possible D match to TRBD1 (6 bases). The CDR3 DNA follows: TGTGCCAGCAGCCAAGGATCAGGGGTGGGCTACACCTTC. Translation gives CASSQGSGVGYTF.